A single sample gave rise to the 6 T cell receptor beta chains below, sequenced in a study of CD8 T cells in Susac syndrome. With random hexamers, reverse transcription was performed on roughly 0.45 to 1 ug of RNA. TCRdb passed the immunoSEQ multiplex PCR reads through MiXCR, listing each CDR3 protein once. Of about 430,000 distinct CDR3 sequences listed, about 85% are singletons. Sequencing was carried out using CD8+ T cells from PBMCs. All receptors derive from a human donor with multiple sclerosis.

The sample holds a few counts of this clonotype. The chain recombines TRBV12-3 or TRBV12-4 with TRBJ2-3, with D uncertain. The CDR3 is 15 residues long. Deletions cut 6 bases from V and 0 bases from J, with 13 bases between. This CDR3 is CASSPLISSTDTQYF. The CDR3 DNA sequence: TGTGCCAGCAGCCCCCTAATATCTAGCACAGATACGCAGTATTTT.

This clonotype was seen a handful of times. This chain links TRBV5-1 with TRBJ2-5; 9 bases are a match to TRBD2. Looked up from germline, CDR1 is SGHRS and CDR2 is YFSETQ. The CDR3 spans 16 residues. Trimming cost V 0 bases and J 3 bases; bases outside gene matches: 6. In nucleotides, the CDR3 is TGCGCCAGCAGCTTGGGGGCGGCTAGCGGGGAAGAGACCCAGTACTTC. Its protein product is CASSLGAASGEETQYF.

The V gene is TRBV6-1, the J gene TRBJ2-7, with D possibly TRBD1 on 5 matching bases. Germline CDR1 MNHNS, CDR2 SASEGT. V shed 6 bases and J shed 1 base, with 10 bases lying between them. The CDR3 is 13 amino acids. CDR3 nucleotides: TGTGCCAGCAGCGGACAAGATTCCTACGAGCAGTACTTC. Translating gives CASSGQDSYEQYF.

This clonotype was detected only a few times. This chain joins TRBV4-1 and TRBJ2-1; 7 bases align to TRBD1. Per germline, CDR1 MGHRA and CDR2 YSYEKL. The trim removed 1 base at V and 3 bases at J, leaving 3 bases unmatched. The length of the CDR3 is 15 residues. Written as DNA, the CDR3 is TGCGCCAGCAGCCAAGTACAGGGGCTCTACAATGAGCAGTTCTTC. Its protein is CASSQVQGLYNEQFF.

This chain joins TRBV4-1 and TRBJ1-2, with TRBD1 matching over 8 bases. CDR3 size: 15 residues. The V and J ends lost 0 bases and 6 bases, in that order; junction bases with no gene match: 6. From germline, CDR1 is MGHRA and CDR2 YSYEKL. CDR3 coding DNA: TGCGCCAGCAGCCAAGATCCAGGGGGCATGAATGGCTACACCTTC. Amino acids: CASSQDPGGMNGYTF.

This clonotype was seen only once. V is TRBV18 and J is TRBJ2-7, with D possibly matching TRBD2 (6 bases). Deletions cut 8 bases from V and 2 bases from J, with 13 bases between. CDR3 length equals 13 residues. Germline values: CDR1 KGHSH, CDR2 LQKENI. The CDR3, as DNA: TGTGCCAGCACCCCGGGGGAAGCCTACGAGCAGTACTTC. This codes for CASTPGEAYEQYF.